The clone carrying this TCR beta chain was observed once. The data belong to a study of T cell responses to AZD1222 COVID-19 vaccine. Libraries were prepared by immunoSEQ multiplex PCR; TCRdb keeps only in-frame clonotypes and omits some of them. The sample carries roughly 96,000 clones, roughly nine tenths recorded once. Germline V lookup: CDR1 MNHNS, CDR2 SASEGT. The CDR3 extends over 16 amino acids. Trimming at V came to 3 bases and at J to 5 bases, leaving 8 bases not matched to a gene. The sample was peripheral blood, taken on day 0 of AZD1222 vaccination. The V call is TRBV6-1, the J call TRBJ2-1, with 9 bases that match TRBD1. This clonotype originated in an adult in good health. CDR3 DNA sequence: TGTGCCAGCAGTGACCCGGACAGGGGCGGGAACAATGAGCAGTTCTTC. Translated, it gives CASSDPDRGGNNEQFF.